What follows are 18 T cell receptor beta chains derived from one specimen sequenced in a study of cytomegalovirus exposure and HLA in healthy donors (dated by TCRdb to the late 2010s). Libraries came from the immunoSEQ multiplex PCR assay. For the multiplex PCR, a mixture combining 60 forward primers for TCR Vbeta segments and 13 reverse primers for TCR Jbeta segments was used. The table comes from immuneACCESS by way of TCRdb, which keeps in-frame sequences with V and J called. Part of the clones is missing from these tables; in studies checked, under half for an unresolved V gene and the rest for unknown reasons. The sample contains about 170,000 clones, 62% of them found a single time. The ten largest make up around 3.2% of the sample. Sequenced sample: PBMCs. These receptors came from a man between 35 and 55 years old in good health and CMV-seronegative.

The CDR3 spells CASSLWGASQNIQYF. The CDR3, as DNA: TGTGCCAGCAGCTTGTGGGGCGCGTCCCAAAACATTCAGTACTTC. The gene calls are TRBV5-6 and TRBJ2-4, with a possible D match to TRBD1 (5 bases). V lost 1 base and J lost 5, with 13 bases in between. The CDR3 covers 15 residues. CDR1 SGHDT and CDR2 YYEEEE come from the germline V gene.

The genes are TRBV15 and TRBJ2-5, with 9 bases identical to TRBD2. Trimming at V came to 0 bases and at J to 1 base, leaving 3 bases not matched to a gene. This CDR3 is built from 16 residues. Germline V gene sequence: CDR1 LNHNV, CDR2 YYDKDF (reference sequence). CDR3: CATSRELAGSQETQYF. The CDR3 DNA reads TGTGCCACCAGCAGAGAACTAGCGGGCAGCCAAGAGACCCAGTACTTC.

This chain uses TRBV29-1 with TRBJ2-3; D is ambiguous. The CDR3 extends over 12 amino acids. Between the trimmed V and J ends, which lost 0 bases and 2 bases, there was a span of 3 bases. The germline CDR1 and CDR2 sequences are SQVTM and ANQGSEA. CDR3 DNA sequence: TGCAGCGTTGAAGAATACACAGATACGCAGTATTTT. The encoded protein is CSVEEYTDTQYF.

This clone was seen a few times. The genes are TRBV5-4 and TRBJ1-5, with D hard to call. CDR1 and CDR2 (germline): SGHNT, YYREEE (reference sequence). Trimming took off 0 bases at V and 3 bases at J, with 10 bases between the two ends. The CDR3 sequence is 15 residues long. The CDR3, as DNA: TGTGCCAGCAGCTTGGGGGGAGGCAACAATCAGCCCCAGCATTTT. Translation: CASSLGGGNNQPQHF. The complete variable domain, with remaining parts taken from reference TRBV5-4 and TRBJ1-5, reads ETGVTQSPTHLIKTRGQQVTLRCSSQSGHNTVSWYQQALGQGPQFIFQYYREEENGRGNFPPRFSGLQFPNYSSELNVNALELDDSALYLCASSLGGGNNQPQHFGDGTRLSIL.

The chain couples TRBV5-6 to TRBJ2-7; TRBD1 aligns across 12 bases. The CDR3 contains 15 residues. The trim removed 3 bases at V and 5 bases at J, leaving 6 bases unmatched. Germline V gene data show CDR1 as SGHDT and CDR2 as YYEEEE. The CDR3, as DNA: TGTGCCAGCAGCTCTCCGGGACAGGGGGCCCACGAGCAGTACTTC. Translation: CASSSPGQGAHEQYF.

This chain connects TRBV28 to TRBJ2-5; D might be TRBD1 (5 bases). The germline V gene encodes CDR1 MDHEN and CDR2 SYDVKM. Trimming took off 2 bases at V and 1 base at J, with 14 bases between the two ends. The CDR3 length is 16 residues. The CDR3 region has the DNA TGTGCCAGCAGTTTAAGGGGCGCAGTCCTCCAAGAGACCCAGTACTTC. Translating gives CASSLRGAVLQETQYF.

The chain recombines TRBV19 with TRBJ1-4; tentative D call: TRBD1 (6 bases). The length of the CDR3 is 15 residues. From germline, CDR1 is LNHDA and CDR2 SQIVND (reference sequence). The V gene lost 3 bases and the J gene lost 2 bases, with 10 bases spanning the gap. The CDR3 reads CASSMGGATNEKLFF. In nucleotides, the CDR3 is TGTGCCAGTAGTATGGGGGGGGCCACTAATGAAAAACTGTTTTTT. Full variable domain (remainder filled in from reference TRBV19 and TRBJ1-4): DGGITQSPKYLFRKEGQNVTLSCEQNLNHDAMYWYRQDPGQGLRLIYYSQIVNDFQKGDIAEGYSVSREKKESFPLTVTSAQKNPTAFYLCASSMGGATNEKLFFGSGTQLSVL.

The chain employs TRBV12-5 and TRBJ1-1; D may be TRBD1 (5 bases). The CDR3 loop spans 12 amino acids. V shed 7 bases and J shed 5 bases, with 11 bases lying between them. Per germline, CDR1 LGHNT and CDR2 FRNRAP. The CDR3 reads CASASGGTEAFF. The CDR3 DNA is TGTGCTAGTGCCTCTGGGGGGACTGAAGCTTTCTTT.

This CDR3 is CASRNPGGRNTEAFF. In nucleotides, the CDR3 is TGTGCCAGTAGGAACCCCGGCGGGCGTAACACTGAAGCTTTCTTT. This chain uses TRBV19 with TRBJ1-1; no definite D call. The CDR3 spans 15 residues. The germline CDR1 and CDR2 sequences are LNHDA and SQIVND (reference sequence). The V end was cut by 6 bases, the J end by 2 bases, with 16 bases between.

The gene calls are TRBV6-1 and TRBJ1-2, with TRBD1 matching 8 bases. There are 15 residues in the CDR3. Losses at the gene ends were 0 bases for V and 5 bases for J; bases not matched to a gene: 5. From germline, CDR1 is MNHNS and CDR2 SASEGT. CDR3 nucleotides: TGTGCCAGCAGTGAAGCGGGACAGGCGAAATATGGCTACACCTTC. Its translation is CASSEAGQAKYGYTF.

The chain joins TRBV7-9 to TRBJ1-1, with TRBD1 as a possible D gene (5 bases). This CDR3 comprises 13 residues. V lost 6 bases to trimming and J lost 5 bases, with 13 bases between them. Germline CDR1 reads SEHNR; CDR2 reads FQNEAQ (reference sequence). DNA for the CDR3: TGTGCCAGCAGTTGGGAAGGGGCGACTGAAGCTTTCTTT. Translation gives CASSWEGATEAFF.

The sample holds a few counts of this clone. Here the CDR3 reads CASSRAGVRETQYF. CDR3 sequence (DNA): TGTGCCAGTAGTAGAGCGGGAGTTCGGGAGACCCAGTACTTC. This chain joins TRBV19 and TRBJ2-5, with 8 bases that match TRBD2. Germline CDR1 LNHDA, CDR2 SQIVND (reference sequence). The CDR3 contains 14 residues. J was trimmed by 5 bases and V by 4 bases; bases with no gene match: 6. The full variable domain, completed using reference TRBV19 and TRBJ2-5, is DGGITQSPKYLFRKEGQNVTLSCEQNLNHDAMYWYRQDPGQGLRLIYYSQIVNDFQKGDIAEGYSVSREKKESFPLTVTSAQKNPTAFYLCASSRAGVRETQYFGPGTRLLVL.

The gene calls are TRBV30 and TRBJ1-2, with D maybe TRBD1 (6 bases). This CDR3 comprises 15 residues. Deletions cut 0 bases from V and 5 bases from J, with 16 bases between. Germline V gives CDR1 GTSNPN, CDR2 SVGIG (reference sequence). CDR3 in DNA: TGTGCCTGGAGTGTGGAAGGGGGTCGGCTTTATGGCTACACCTTC. Protein sequence: CAWSVEGGRLYGYTF.

The chain uses TRBV15 and TRBJ2-5, with no clear D. The DNA end favors TRBJ2-7, so the J call may be wrong. The CDR3 length is 15 residues. The germline V gene has CDR1 LNHNV and CDR2 YYDKDF (reference sequence). CDR3 region: CATSRGKSSLYEQYF. CDR3 DNA: TGTGCCACCAGCAGAGGAAAATCCTCCTTGTACGAGCAGTACTTC.

This chain links TRBV11-3 with TRBJ2-5, with D possibly TRBD2 on 6 matching bases. Germline values: CDR1 SGHNT, CDR2 YENEEA. CDR3 length equals 14 residues. V dropped 5 bases and J dropped 3 bases, with 13 bases sitting between them. CDR3 in amino acids: CASSQGGQEETQYF. CDR3 nucleotides: TGTGCCAGCAGCCAAGGAGGGCAGGAAGAGACCCAGTACTTC.

This clone was counted only a few times. The J gene is TRBJ1-3, the V gene TRBV11-3; TRBD1 aligns across 8 bases. J gave up 0 bases and V 1 base, and 8 bases lay outside the gene matches. The CDR3 is made up of 18 amino acids. CDR1 and CDR2 (germline): SGHNT, YENEEA. CDR3 protein: CASSLGPLQGDSGNTIYF. In DNA form, the CDR3 reads TGTGCCAGCAGCTTAGGGCCACTACAGGGGGACTCTGGAAACACCATATATTTT.

CDR3 amino acids: CASSLPRRLGNTIYF. The CDR3 DNA follows: TGTGCCAGCAGCTTGCCACGGCGGCTCGGAAACACCATATATTTT. The J gene is TRBJ1-3, the V gene TRBV7-9; D gene uncertain. V was trimmed by 3 bases and J by 4 bases, leaving 13 bases between them. This CDR3 is built from 15 residues. Germline lookup yields CDR1 SEHNR and CDR2 FQNEAQ (reference sequence).

V usage is TRBV6-5 and J usage is TRBJ2-5; D perhaps matches TRBD2 (6 bases). Matching the DNA end better, TRBJ2-7 makes the J call doubtful. The CDR3 sequence is 13 residues long. Germline lookup yields CDR1 MNHEY and CDR2 SVGAGI. CDR3 sequence (DNA): TGTGCCAGCAGTTACTCCGGCGGGGCCGAGCAGTACTTC. Encoded protein: CASSYSGGAEQYF.